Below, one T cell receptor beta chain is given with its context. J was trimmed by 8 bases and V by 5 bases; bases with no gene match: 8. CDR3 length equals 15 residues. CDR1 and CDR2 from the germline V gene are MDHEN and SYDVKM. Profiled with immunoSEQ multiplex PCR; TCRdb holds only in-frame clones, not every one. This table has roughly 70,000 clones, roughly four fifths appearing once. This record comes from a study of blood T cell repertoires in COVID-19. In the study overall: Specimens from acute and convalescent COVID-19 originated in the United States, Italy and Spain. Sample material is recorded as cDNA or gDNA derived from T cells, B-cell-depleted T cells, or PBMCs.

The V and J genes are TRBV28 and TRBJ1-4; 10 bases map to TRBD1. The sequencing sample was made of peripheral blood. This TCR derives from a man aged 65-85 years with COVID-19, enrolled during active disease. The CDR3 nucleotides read TGTGCCAGCAGTAAGACCGGGACAGGGGTCGAAAAACTGTTTTTT. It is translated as CASSKTGTGVEKLFF.